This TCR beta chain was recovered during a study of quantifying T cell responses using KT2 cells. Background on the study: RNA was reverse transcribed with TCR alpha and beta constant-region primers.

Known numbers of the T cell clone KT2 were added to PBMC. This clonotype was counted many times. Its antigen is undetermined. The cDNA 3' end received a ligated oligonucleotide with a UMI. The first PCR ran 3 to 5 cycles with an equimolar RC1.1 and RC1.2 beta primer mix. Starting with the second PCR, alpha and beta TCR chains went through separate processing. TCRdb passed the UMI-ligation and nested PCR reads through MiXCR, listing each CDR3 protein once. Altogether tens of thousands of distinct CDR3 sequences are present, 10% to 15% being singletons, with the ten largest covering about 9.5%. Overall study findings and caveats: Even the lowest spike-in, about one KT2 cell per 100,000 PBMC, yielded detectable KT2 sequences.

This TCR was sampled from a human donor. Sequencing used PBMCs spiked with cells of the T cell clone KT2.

CDR3 sequence: CSVVGGSTDTQYF. CDR3 sequence (DNA): TGCAGCGTGGTGGGGGGGTCAACAGATACGCAGTATTTT. The chain uses TRBV29-1 and TRBJ2-3; 7 bases map to TRBD2. Germline V gives CDR1 SQVTM, CDR2 ANQGSEA. The CDR3 is 13 residues long. J gave up 3 bases and V 6 bases, and 6 bases lay outside the gene matches.